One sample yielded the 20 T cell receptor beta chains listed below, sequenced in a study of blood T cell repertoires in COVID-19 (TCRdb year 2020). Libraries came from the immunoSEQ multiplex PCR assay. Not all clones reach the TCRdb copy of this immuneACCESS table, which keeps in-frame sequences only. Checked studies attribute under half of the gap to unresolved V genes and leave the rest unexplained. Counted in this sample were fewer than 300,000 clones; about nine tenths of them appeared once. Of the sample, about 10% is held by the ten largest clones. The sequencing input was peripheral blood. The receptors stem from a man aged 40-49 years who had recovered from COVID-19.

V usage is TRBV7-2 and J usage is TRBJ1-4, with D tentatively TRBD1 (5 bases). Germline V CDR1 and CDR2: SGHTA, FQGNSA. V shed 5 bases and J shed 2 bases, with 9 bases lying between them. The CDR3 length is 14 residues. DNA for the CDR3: TGTGCCAGCAGCGGCGGGGGTACTAATGAAAAACTGTTTTTT. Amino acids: CASSGGGTNEKLFF.

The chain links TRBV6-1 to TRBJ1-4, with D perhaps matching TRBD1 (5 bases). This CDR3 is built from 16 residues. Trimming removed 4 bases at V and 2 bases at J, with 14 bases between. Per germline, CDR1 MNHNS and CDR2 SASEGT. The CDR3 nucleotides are TGTGCCAGCAGTGGACAGCCCTACCCCACTAATGAAAAACTGTTTTTT. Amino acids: CASSGQPYPTNEKLFF.

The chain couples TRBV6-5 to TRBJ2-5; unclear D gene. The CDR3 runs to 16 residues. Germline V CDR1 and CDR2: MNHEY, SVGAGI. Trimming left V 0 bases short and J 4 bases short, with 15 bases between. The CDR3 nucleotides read TGTGCCAGCAGTTACTCTCTGCACTCGGTCGGAGAGACCCAGTACTTC. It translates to CASSYSLHSVGETQYF.

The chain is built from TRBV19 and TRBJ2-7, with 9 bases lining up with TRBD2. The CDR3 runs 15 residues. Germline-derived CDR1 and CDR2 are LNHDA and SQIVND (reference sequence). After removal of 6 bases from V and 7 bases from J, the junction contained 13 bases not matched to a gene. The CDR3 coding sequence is TGTGCCAGTAGGGGACTAGCAGGGCGATCCGGGGAGCAGTACTTC. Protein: CASRGLAGRSGEQYF.

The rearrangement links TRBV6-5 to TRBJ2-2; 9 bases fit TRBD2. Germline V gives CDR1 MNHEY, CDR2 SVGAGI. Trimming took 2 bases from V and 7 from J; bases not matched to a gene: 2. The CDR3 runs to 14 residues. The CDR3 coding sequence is TGTGCCAGCAGTTACGCTAGCGGGATCGGGGAGCTGTTTTTT. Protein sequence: CASSYASGIGELFF.

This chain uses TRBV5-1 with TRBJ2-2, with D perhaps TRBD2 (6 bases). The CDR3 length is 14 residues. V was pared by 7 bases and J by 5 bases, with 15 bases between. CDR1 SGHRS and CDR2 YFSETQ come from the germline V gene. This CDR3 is CASAPRGGTGELFF. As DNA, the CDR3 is TGCGCCAGCGCCCCCCGTGGGGGGACCGGGGAGCTGTTTTTT.

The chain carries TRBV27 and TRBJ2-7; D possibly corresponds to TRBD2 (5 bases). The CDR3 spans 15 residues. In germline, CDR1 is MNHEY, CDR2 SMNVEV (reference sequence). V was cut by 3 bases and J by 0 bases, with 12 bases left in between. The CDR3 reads CASSLVIANSYEQYF. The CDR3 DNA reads TGTGCCAGCAGTTTGGTAATAGCGAACTCCTACGAGCAGTACTTC.

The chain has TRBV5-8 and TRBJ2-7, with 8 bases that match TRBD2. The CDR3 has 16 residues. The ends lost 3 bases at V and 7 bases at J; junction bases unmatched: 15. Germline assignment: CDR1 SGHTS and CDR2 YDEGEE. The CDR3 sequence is CASSSGRGLVTDEQYF. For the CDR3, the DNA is TGTGCCAGCAGCTCGGGCCGGGGACTAGTGACAGATGAGCAGTACTTC.

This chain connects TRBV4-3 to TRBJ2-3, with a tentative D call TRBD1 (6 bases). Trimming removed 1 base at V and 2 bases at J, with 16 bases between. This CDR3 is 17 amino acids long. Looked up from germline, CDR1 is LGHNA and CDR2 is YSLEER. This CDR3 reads CASSQGVQGRDTDTQYF. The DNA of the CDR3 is TGCGCCAGCAGCCAAGGGGTTCAGGGGCGCGACACAGATACGCAGTATTTT.

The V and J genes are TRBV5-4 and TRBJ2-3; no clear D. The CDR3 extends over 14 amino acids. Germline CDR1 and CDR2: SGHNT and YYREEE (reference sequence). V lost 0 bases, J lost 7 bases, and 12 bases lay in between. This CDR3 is CASSLESGANTQYF. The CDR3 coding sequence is TGTGCCAGCAGCTTGGAGAGTGGAGCGAATACGCAGTATTTT.

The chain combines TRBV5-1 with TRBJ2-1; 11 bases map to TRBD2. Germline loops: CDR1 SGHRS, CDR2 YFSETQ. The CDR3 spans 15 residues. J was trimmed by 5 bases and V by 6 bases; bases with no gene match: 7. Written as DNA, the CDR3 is TGCGCCAGCAAGGCTGGGACTAGCGGAGACAATGAGCAGTTCTTC. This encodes CASKAGTSGDNEQFF.

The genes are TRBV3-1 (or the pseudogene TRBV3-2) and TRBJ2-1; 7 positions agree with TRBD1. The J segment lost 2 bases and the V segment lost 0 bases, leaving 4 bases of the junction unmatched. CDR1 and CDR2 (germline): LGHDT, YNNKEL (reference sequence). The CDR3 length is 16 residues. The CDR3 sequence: CASSQDSRGTYNEQFF. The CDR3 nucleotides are TGTGCCAGCAGCCAAGATAGCAGGGGGACCTACAATGAGCAGTTCTTC.

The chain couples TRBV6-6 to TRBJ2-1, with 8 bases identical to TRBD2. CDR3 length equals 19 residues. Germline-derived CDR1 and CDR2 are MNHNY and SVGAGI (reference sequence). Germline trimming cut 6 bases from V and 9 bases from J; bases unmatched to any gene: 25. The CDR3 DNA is TGTGCCAGCAGCTACGTACCCTTGAGAACGGGGGGGCGTCGATCTGAGCAGTTCTTC. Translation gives CASSYVPLRTGGRRSEQFF.

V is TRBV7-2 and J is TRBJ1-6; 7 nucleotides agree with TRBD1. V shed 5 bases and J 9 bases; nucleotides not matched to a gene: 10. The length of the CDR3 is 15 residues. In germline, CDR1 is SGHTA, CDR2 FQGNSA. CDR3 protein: CASSLEQGLISPLHF. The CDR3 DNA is TGTGCCAGCAGCCTAGAACAGGGGCTGATTTCACCCCTCCACTTT.

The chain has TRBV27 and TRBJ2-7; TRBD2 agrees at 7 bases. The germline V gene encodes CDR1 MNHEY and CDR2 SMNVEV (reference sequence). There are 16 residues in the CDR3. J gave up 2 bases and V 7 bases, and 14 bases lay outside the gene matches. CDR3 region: CASTLVGLEPTYEQYF. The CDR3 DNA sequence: TGTGCCAGCACCCTTGTCGGACTAGAACCTACCTACGAGCAGTACTTC.

The CDR3 nucleotides read TGTGCCAGCAGTGAAGGGGCTAGCGGGGGGAGGTATACGCAGTATTTT. Translation gives CASSEGASGGRYTQYF. The chain couples TRBV2 to TRBJ2-3; TRBD2 matches 11 bases. From germline, CDR1 is SNHLY and CDR2 FYNNEI. CDR3 length: 16 residues. V shed 1 base, J shed 7 bases, and the junction held 7 bases outside the gene matches.

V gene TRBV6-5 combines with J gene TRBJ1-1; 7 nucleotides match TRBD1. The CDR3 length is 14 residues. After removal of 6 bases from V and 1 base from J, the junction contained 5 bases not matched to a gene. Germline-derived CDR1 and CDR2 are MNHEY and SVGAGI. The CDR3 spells CASRAGTANTEAFF. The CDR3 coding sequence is TGTGCCAGCAGGGCCGGGACAGCGAACACTGAAGCTTTCTTT.

The chain's CDR3 is CASSRGYNSPLHF. CDR3 nucleotide sequence: TGTGCCAGCAGCCGGGGTTATAATTCACCCCTCCACTTT. The J gene is TRBJ1-6, the V gene TRBV13; D gene ambiguous. The germline gives CDR1 PRHDT, CDR2 FYEKMQ (reference sequence). Trimming stripped 5 bases from V and 4 bases from J, with 6 bases between. The CDR3 sequence is 13 residues long.

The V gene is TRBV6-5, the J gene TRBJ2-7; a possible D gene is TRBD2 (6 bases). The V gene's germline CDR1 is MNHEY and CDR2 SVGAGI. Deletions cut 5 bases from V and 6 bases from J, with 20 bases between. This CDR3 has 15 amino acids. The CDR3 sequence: CASSPGRPYSSEQYF. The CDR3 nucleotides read TGTGCCAGCAGTCCCGGGAGACCATATTCATCCGAGCAGTACTTC.

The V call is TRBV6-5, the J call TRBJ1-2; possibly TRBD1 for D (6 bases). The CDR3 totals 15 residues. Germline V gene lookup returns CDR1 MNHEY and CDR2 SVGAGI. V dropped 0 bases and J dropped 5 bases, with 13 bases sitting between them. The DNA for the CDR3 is TGTGCCAGCAGTTACTCGATGGGACAAGATTATGGCTACACCTTC. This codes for CASSYSMGQDYGYTF.